A selection of T cell receptor beta chains follows, all from one sample in a study of shared clonotypes between healthy human individuals. Using immunoSEQ multiplex PCR, the repertoire was profiled, and TCRdb retains in-frame clones only, with some absent. The table lists roughly 380,000 clones, 95% to 97% of them singletons. Sequencing input: memory CD8+ T cells sorted from blood. These receptors all come from a man under 40 in good health. Each CDR3 is given with its conserved first and last residue. Fields, in order: J gene, V gene, D gene, clone size, CDR3 DNA, CDR3 protein. The D gene is left open where the match is weak. A clone size is listed for some rows: how often the clone was seen (once, few, many), or a class if it is expanded.

J: TRBJ1-1; V: TRBV28; D: NA; size: NA; DNA: TGTGCCAGCAGTTCGGACAGCACTGAAGCTTTCTTT; CDR3: CASSSDSTEAFF
J: TRBJ1-4; V: TRBV29-1; D: TRBD1; size: NA; DNA: TGCAGCGTTCAAGCCGGGACAGGGGGAGAAAAACTGTTTTTT; CDR3: CSVQAGTGGEKLFF
J: TRBJ1-1; V: TRBV2; D: NA; size: NA; DNA: TGTGCCAGCAGTGAAGCTGGGGACAACACTGAAGCTTTCTTT; CDR3: CASSEAGDNTEAFF
J: TRBJ2-3; V: TRBV4-2; D: TRBD2; size: NA; DNA: TGTGCCAGCAGCCATATTGGGACTAGCAAGAGCACAGATACGCAGTATTTT; CDR3: CASSHIGTSKSTDTQYF
J: TRBJ2-7; V: TRBV4-2; D: NA; size: NA; DNA: TGTGCCAGCAGCCGCCAAGGGGGGGCCTACGAGCAGTACTTC; CDR3: CASSRQGGAYEQYF
J: TRBJ2-3; V: TRBV4-1; D: NA; size: NA; DNA: TGCGCCAGCAGCCAAGATATAGCGAACCGTCGGGATACGCAGTATTTT; CDR3: CASSQDIANRRDTQYF
J: TRBJ2-1; V: TRBV28; D: NA; size: NA; DNA: TGTGCCAGCAGGATTCCGTCTGGTGTCAATGAGCAGTTCTTC; CDR3: CASRIPSGVNEQFF
J: TRBJ1-6; V: TRBV6-5; D: NA; size: NA; DNA: TGTGCCATCGGACAGTATAATTCACCCCTCCACTTT; CDR3: CAIGQYNSPLHF
J: TRBJ2-1; V: TRBV2; D: NA; size: once; DNA: TGTGCCAGCAGTGAAAGGTTCTGGAATGAGCAGTTCTTC; CDR3: CASSERFWNEQFF
J: TRBJ2-3; V: TRBV15; D: NA; size: NA; DNA: TGTGCCACCAGCAGAGTGGAGGGAGATACGCAGTATTTT; CDR3: CATSRVEGDTQYF
J: TRBJ2-1; V: TRBV6-5; D: TRBD1; size: NA; DNA: TGTGCCAGCAGGTCCGACAGGGCCCATGAGCAGTTCTTC; CDR3: CASRSDRAHEQFF
J: TRBJ1-4; V: TRBV29-1; D: NA; size: NA; DNA: TGCAGCGGCATGAGACAGGACGAAAAACTGTTTTTT; CDR3: CSGMRQDEKLFF
J: TRBJ1-2; V: TRBV6-1; D: TRBD1; size: NA; DNA: TGTGCCAGCAGTGAAAGGGACAGGGATGGCTACACCTTC; CDR3: CASSERDRDGYTF
J: TRBJ2-7; V: TRBV4-2; D: TRBD2; size: NA; DNA: TGTGCCAGCAGCCAAGGTCCGGGAGGGCCGGGCGAGCAGTACTTC; CDR3: CASSQGPGGPGEQYF
J: TRBJ2-7; V: TRBV29-1; D: TRBD2; size: once; DNA: TGCAGCGCCCCGGCGGGGGAATCCTACGAGCAGTACTTC; CDR3: CSAPAGESYEQYF
J: TRBJ2-3; V: TRBV9; D: TRBD2; size: NA; DNA: TGTGCCAGCAGCCGACGACTAGCGGAAGATACGCAGTATTTT; CDR3: CASSRRLAEDTQYF
J: TRBJ2-1; V: TRBV28; D: NA; size: NA; DNA: TGTGCCAGCAGTTTAGGGCACGAACAGTTCTTC; CDR3: CASSLGHEQFF
J: TRBJ2-1; V: TRBV7-3; D: NA; size: once; DNA: TGTGCCAGCAGTCCCGGGACCTCCCCCTACAATGAGCAGTTCTTC; CDR3: CASSPGTSPYNEQFF
J: TRBJ2-7; V: TRBV5-6; D: NA; size: NA; DNA: TGTGCCAGCAGCCTAGGGGGGCCCCCCTACGAGCAGTACTTC; CDR3: CASSLGGPPYEQYF
J: TRBJ2-7; V: TRBV28; D: NA; size: NA; DNA: TGTGCCAGCACCCCTAGGGGCGGCTCCTACGAGCAGTACTTC; CDR3: CASTPRGGSYEQYF
J: TRBJ2-2; V: TRBV5-4; D: TRBD1; size: NA; DNA: TGTGCCAGCAGCTATGGGACAGGGGGCACCGGGGAGCTGTTTTTT; CDR3: CASSYGTGGTGELFF
J: TRBJ2-2; V: TRBV10-3; D: NA; size: once; DNA: TGTGCCAGTATCCGGGGAACTGACACCGGGGAGCTGTTTTTT; CDR3: CASIRGTDTGELFF
J: TRBJ2-2; V: TRBV25-1; D: NA; size: NA; DNA: TGTGCCAGCAGTGTGGTGAACACCGGGGAGCTGTTTTTT; CDR3: CASSVVNTGELFF
J: TRBJ2-7; V: TRBV28; D: NA; size: NA; DNA: TGTGCCAGCAGACAAAATACGAGGCAGTACTTC; CDR3: CASRQNTRQYF
J: TRBJ2-1; V: TRBV11-1; D: NA; size: NA; DNA: TGTGCCAGCAGCTCCGTCCCGGGACTTAACGAGCAGTTCTTC; CDR3: CASSSVPGLNEQFF
J: TRBJ2-1; V: TRBV19; D: NA; size: NA; DNA: TGTGCCAGTAGTACCCTGACCTTGGACAATGAGCAGTTCTTC; CDR3: CASSTLTLDNEQFF
J: TRBJ2-5; V: TRBV6-1; D: TRBD1; size: NA; DNA: TGTGCCAGCAGTGAGCAAGACAGGGTTGGCCGGGCCCAGTACTTC; CDR3: CASSEQDRVGRAQYF
J: TRBJ2-4; V: TRBV11-2; D: NA; size: NA; DNA: TGTGCCAGCAGCTTACAGGGGAACATTCAGTACTTC; CDR3: CASSLQGNIQYF
J: TRBJ2-7; V: TRBV7-9; D: NA; size: NA; DNA: TGTGCCAGCAGCTTAGCGACCGCAGGGGGGTACGAGCAGTACTTC; CDR3: CASSLATAGGYEQYF
J: TRBJ2-1; V: TRBV5-1; D: TRBD2; size: NA; DNA: TGCGCCAGCAGCTTCACTAGCGGAAACAATGAGCAGTTCTTC; CDR3: CASSFTSGNNEQFF
J: TRBJ2-5; V: TRBV18; D: TRBD1; size: NA; DNA: TGTGCCAGCTCACCACCGTTCAGGGGGGAGACCCAGTACTTC; CDR3: CASSPPFRGETQYF
J: TRBJ2-4; V: TRBV18; D: NA; size: NA; DNA: TGTGCCAGCTCACCACGGGCCGGGACATTAGCCAAAAACATTCAGTACTTC; CDR3: CASSPRAGTLAKNIQYF
J: TRBJ1-1; V: TRBV6-1; D: NA; size: NA; DNA: TGTGCCAGCGGCAGGGACCCAAACACTGAAGCTTTCTTT; CDR3: CASGRDPNTEAFF
J: TRBJ1-3; V: TRBV4-2; D: NA; size: NA; DNA: TGTGCCAGCAGCCCTCCCCTGGCAAGCTCTGGAAACACCATATATTTT; CDR3: CASSPPLASSGNTIYF
J: TRBJ2-5; V: TRBV25-1; D: TRBD2; size: NA; DNA: TGTGCCAGCTCCCTTTCGGCGGGGGGCCAAGAGACCCAGTACTTC; CDR3: CASSLSAGGQETQYF
J: TRBJ1-5; V: TRBV25-1; D: NA; size: NA; DNA: TGTGCCAGCAGTGAATCGGGCAATCAGCCCCAGCATTTT; CDR3: CASSESGNQPQHF
J: TRBJ1-2; V: TRBV10-2; D: TRBD1; size: NA; DNA: TGCGCCAGCGGGACAGGGGGCTATGGCTACACCTTC; CDR3: CASGTGGYGYTF
J: TRBJ2-6; V: TRBV14; D: NA; size: NA; DNA: TGTGCCAGCAGCCGACTGCAGGCCTTAGGGGCCAACGTCCTGACTTTC; CDR3: CASSRLQALGANVLTF
J: TRBJ2-5; V: TRBV29-1; D: NA; size: NA; DNA: TGCAGCGTTGGCGGTGCGGGCGAGACCCAGTACTTC; CDR3: CSVGGAGETQYF
J: TRBJ2-5; V: TRBV10-2; D: NA; size: once; DNA: TGCGCCAGCAGTGACTCCGGTCGGGCCCAGTACTTC; CDR3: CASSDSGRAQYF
J: TRBJ1-2; V: TRBV5-1; D: TRBD1; size: NA; DNA: TGCGCCAGCAGCTTACAGGGGTTTGGCTACACCTTC; CDR3: CASSLQGFGYTF
J: TRBJ2-1; V: TRBV10-3; D: TRBD2; size: once; DNA: TGTGCCATCAGTGTATTGGGGGGACTAGTGGTCTACAATGAGCAGTTCTTC; CDR3: CAISVLGGLVVYNEQFF
J: TRBJ2-1; V: TRBV5-5; D: TRBD2; size: NA; DNA: TGTGCCAGCAGCCCCGGACTAGCGGATTACAATGAGCAGTTCTTC; CDR3: CASSPGLADYNEQFF
J: TRBJ2-1; V: TRBV28; D: NA; size: NA; DNA: TGTGCCAGCAGTTTTTTCGTTAGCTCCTACAATGAGCAGTTCTTC; CDR3: CASSFFVSSYNEQFF
J: TRBJ1-1; V: TRBV4-1; D: NA; size: NA; DNA: TGCGCCAGCAGTTTTACCCAGATGAACACTGAAGCTTTCTTT; CDR3: CASSFTQMNTEAFF
J: TRBJ2-7; V: TRBV21-1; D: NA; size: NA; DNA: TGTGCCAGCAGCTTGAGGGGTACCTACGAGCAGTACTTC; CDR3: CASSLRGTYEQYF
J: TRBJ1-2; V: TRBV6-1; D: TRBD1; size: NA; DNA: TGTGCCAGCAGGGACGCCGGGACAGGGAATTATGGCTACACCTTC; CDR3: CASRDAGTGNYGYTF
J: TRBJ1-2; V: TRBV10-3; D: NA; size: NA; DNA: TGTGCCATCAGTGACCAAGGGATCTATGGCTACACCTTC; CDR3: CAISDQGIYGYTF
J: TRBJ2-1; V: TRBV6-1; D: NA; size: NA; DNA: TGTGCCAGCAGTGAAGGTTGGCGGCATACATTCAATGAGCAGTTCTTC; CDR3: CASSEGWRHTFNEQFF